The 10 T cell receptor beta chains below were found in one sample sequenced in a study of T cells after yellow fever vaccination. TCRdb recomputed calls from the 5' RACE reads with MiXCR, one row per CDR3 protein. The repertoire has about 120,000 distinct CDR3 sequences, about 16% of them found once; the top ten carry about 42%. The starting material was CD8+ T cells sorted from PBMCs, obtained 5 days after the yellow fever booster vaccination. Every receptor here comes from a young man who received the YFV17D yellow fever vaccine.

This clonotype was seen a handful of times. The rearrangement joins TRBV5-5 to TRBJ2-7; D is undetermined. The CDR3 covers 14 residues. Germline-derived CDR1 and CDR2 are SGHKS and YYEKEE (reference sequence). The V gene lost 4 bases and the J gene lost 1 base, with 12 bases spanning the gap. For the CDR3, the DNA is TGTGCCAGCAGCCCTTGGGTTGGGTCCTACGAGCAGTACGTC. Translated: CASSPWVGSYEQYV.

This clonotype was counted between two and nine times. The rearrangement joins TRBV12-3 or TRBV12-4 to TRBJ2-1; 9 bases are shared with TRBD2. The junction had 9 bases not matched to a gene; V was cut back by 4 bases and J by 2 bases. The CDR3 is 17 residues long. The CDR3 region has the DNA TGTGCCAGCAGTTCCCTCCTCCTAGCGGGGCCCTACAATGAGCAGTTCTTC. Protein product: CASSSLLLAGPYNEQFF.

This clonotype was counted a few times. The V gene is TRBV4-3, the J gene TRBJ2-4, with D perhaps TRBD1 (6 bases). The CDR3 runs to 17 residues. V was cut by 4 bases and J by 4 bases, with 20 bases left in between. The germline V gene encodes CDR1 LGHNA and CDR2 YSLEER. CDR3 in amino acids: CASSRLNRDPVKNIQYF. The DNA of the CDR3 is TGCGCCAGCAGCCGACTAAACAGGGATCCCGTTAAAAACATTCAGTACTTC.

This clonotype turned up a few times. The chain recombines TRBV3-1 with TRBJ2-1; D uncertain. From germline, CDR1 is LGHDT and CDR2 YNNKEL (reference sequence). The CDR3 runs to 15 residues. The V end lost 0 bases, the J end lost 6 bases, and 12 bases lay between the germline ends. The CDR3 region is CASSQDLLAVNEQFF. The CDR3 DNA reads as TGTGCCAGCAGCCAAGATCTACTTGCCGTCAATGAGCAGTTCTTC.

This chain uses TRBV7-6 with TRBJ1-1; tentative D call: TRBD1 (6 bases). V gave up 2 bases and J gave up 4 bases, with 8 bases separating them. Germline CDR1 is SGHVS and CDR2 is FNYEAQ. The CDR3 is 13 amino acids. CDR3 nucleotides: TGTGCCAGCAGCTTATTGGGGGCCACTGAAGCTTTCTTT. Its protein product is CASSLLGATEAFF.

The gene calls are TRBV6-2 or TRBV6-3 and TRBJ2-2; D unclear. Trimming removed 2 bases at V and 5 bases at J, with 6 bases between. From germline, CDR1 is MNHEY and CDR2 SVGEGT. CDR3 length: 13 amino acids. Written as DNA, the CDR3 is TGTGCCAGCAGTTACCTATTTACCGGGGAGCTGTTTTTT. It yields the protein CASSYLFTGELFF.

This clonotype was seen a few times. V usage is TRBV5-1 and J usage is TRBJ2-7; 7 bases are shared with TRBD2. This CDR3 region has 14 residues. Germline V CDR1 and CDR2: SGHRS, YFSETQ. Trimming cost V 0 bases and J 7 bases; bases outside gene matches: 7. CDR3 region: CASSLVWGGEEQYF. In nucleotides, the CDR3 is TGCGCCAGCAGCTTGGTCTGGGGGGGTGAGGAGCAGTACTTC.

This rearrangement joins TRBV7-8 to TRBJ2-1, with D perhaps matching TRBD1 (5 bases). Germline-derived CDR1 and CDR2 are SGHVS and FQNEAQ. V lost 8 bases and J lost 10, with 18 bases in between. There are 13 residues in the CDR3. The CDR3 coding sequence is TGTGCCAGCCAGGGCCAGGTAGCTGAGGAGCAGTTCTTC. Its protein product is CASQGQVAEEQFF.

The chain recombines TRBV7-9 with TRBJ2-6, with TRBD1 matching 7 bases. The CDR3 totals 17 residues. Germline assignment: CDR1 SEHNR and CDR2 FQNEAQ (reference sequence). V gave up 3 bases and J gave up 1 base; unmatched junction bases: 6. CDR3 amino acids: CASSLRQGISGANVLTF. The DNA for the CDR3 is TGTGCCAGCAGCTTGCGACAGGGAATATCTGGGGCCAACGTCCTGACTTTC.

The J gene is TRBJ2-4, the V gene TRBV4-1, with 7 bases lining up with TRBD1. The CDR3 is 16 amino acids. Looked up from germline, CDR1 is MGHRA and CDR2 is YSYEKL. With V trimmed by 2 bases and J by 9 bases, 13 bases remained unmatched. CDR3: CASSQTGTAPSGIQYF. CDR3 in DNA: TGCGCCAGCAGCCAAACCGGGACAGCCCCGTCGGGCATTCAGTACTTC.